The 27 T cell receptor beta chains listed next were all sequenced from one sample in a study of cytomegalovirus exposure and HLA in healthy donors. The PCR contained 60 Vbeta and 13 Jbeta primers. Method: immunoSEQ multiplex PCR; TCRdb's copy keeps in-frame clones and lacks some. The sample contains under 150,000 clones, 80% of which appear only once. Sample: PBMCs. The receptors derive from a male donor in good health and CMV-seronegative.

V is TRBV18 and J is TRBJ1-2; tentative D call: TRBD1 (6 bases). CDR3 length: 12 residues. V lost 3 bases, J lost 8 bases, and 10 bases lay in between. Per germline, CDR1 KGHSH and CDR2 LQKENI. The CDR3 nucleotides read TGTGCCAGCTCACCGGCAGGGGTCGGCTACACCTTC. It translates to CASSPAGVGYTF.

This clone showed up just once. The chain recombines TRBV7-2 with TRBJ1-1; D unclear. V was trimmed by 1 base and J by 3 bases, leaving 12 bases between them. Germline loops: CDR1 SGHTA, CDR2 FQGNSA. The CDR3 has 15 residues. CDR3 loop: CASSLGSVIYTEAFF. CDR3 in DNA: TGTGCCAGCAGCTTAGGCTCGGTAATCTACACTGAAGCTTTCTTT.

The V gene is TRBV6-1, the J gene TRBJ1-5; D is possibly TRBD1 (5 bases). Per the germline V gene, CDR1 is MNHNS and CDR2 is SASEGT. The V and J ends lost 3 bases and 7 bases respectively, with 10 bases between them. This CDR3 region has 13 residues. In nucleotides, the CDR3 is TGTGCCAGCAGTGAGGGGGGAAAGCAGCCCCAGCATTTT. This gives the protein CASSEGGKQPQHF.

This clone was detected once. This chain links TRBV7-9 with TRBJ2-2, with a possible D match to TRBD2 (5 bases). CDR1 and CDR2 (germline): SEHNR, FQNEAQ (reference sequence). V was clipped by 4 bases and J by 6 bases, with 15 bases between them. The CDR3 runs 15 residues. This CDR3 is CASSSYGGRAGELFF. The DNA of the CDR3 is TGTGCCAGCAGCTCCTATGGCGGGCGGGCCGGGGAGCTGTTTTTT.

The genes are TRBV7-8 and TRBJ2-5; 8 nucleotides agree with TRBD2. V was pared by 6 bases and J by 7 bases, with 7 bases of the junction left unmatched. Germline loops: CDR1 SGHVS, CDR2 FQNEAQ. The CDR3 spans 13 residues. The chain's CDR3 is CASRGGRGGTQYF. Here the CDR3 DNA reads TGTGCCAGCAGGGGGGGACGGGGGGGGACCCAGTACTTC.

This chain connects TRBV4-1 to TRBJ1-2, with a possible D match to TRBD1 (6 bases). The V end lost 1 base, the J end lost 4 bases, and 19 bases lay between the germline ends. Germline values: CDR1 MGHRA, CDR2 YSYEKL. This CDR3 has 17 residues. CDR3 DNA: TGCGCCAGCAGCCAAGTTACCGGGACAAATTGGGGCTATGGCTACACCTTC. Amino acid sequence: CASSQVTGTNWGYGYTF.

This chain joins TRBV7-2 and TRBJ2-1; TRBD2 aligns across 11 bases. The length of the CDR3 is 15 residues. Germline CDR1 SGHTA, CDR2 FQGNSA. Germline trimming cut 2 bases from V and 4 bases from J; bases unmatched to any gene: 1. CDR3 region: CASSLLAGGYNEQFF. The CDR3 DNA sequence: TGTGCCAGCAGCTTACTAGCGGGGGGATACAATGAGCAGTTCTTC. Supplemented by reference TRBV7-2 and TRBJ2-1, the full variable domain reads GAGVSQSPSNKVTEKGKDVELRCDPISGHTALYWYRQSLGQGLEFLIYFQGNSAPDKSGLPSDRFSAERTGGSVSTLTIQRTQQEDSAVYLCASSLLAGGYNEQFFGPGTRLTVL.

The chain has TRBV4-3 and TRBJ1-6, with no clear D. CDR1 is LGHNA and CDR2 is YSLEER in the germline V gene. V was pared by 3 bases and J by 11 bases, with 11 bases between. The CDR3 is made up of 13 amino acids. As DNA, the CDR3 is TGCGCCAGCAGCCAGAGGGCTTCCACACCCCTCCACTTT. Translated: CASSQRASTPLHF.

V usage is TRBV18 and J usage is TRBJ2-5; TRBD2 is a possible D gene (5 bases). V shed 5 bases and J shed 4 bases, with 11 bases lying between them. Germline values: CDR1 KGHSH, CDR2 LQKENI. The length of the CDR3 is 13 residues. The CDR3, as DNA: TGTGCCAGCTCAACCGGTGCGGGAGAGACCCAGTACTTC. Protein product: CASSTGAGETQYF.

The chain employs TRBV18 and TRBJ1-6, with 8 bases lining up with TRBD1. The ends lost 3 bases at V and 7 bases at J; junction bases unmatched: 5. Germline values: CDR1 KGHSH, CDR2 LQKENI. The CDR3 length is 15 residues. This CDR3 is CASSPGQGENSPLHF. As DNA, the CDR3 is TGTGCCAGCTCACCCGGACAGGGAGAAAATTCACCCCTCCACTTT.

On this clone: The junction and the germline gene differ at one end; a read error may be behind it. The rearrangement links TRBV7-9 to TRBJ2-5; 16 bases are a match to TRBD2. The CDR3 runs 17 residues. Germline V CDR1 and CDR2: SEHNR, FQNEAQ (reference sequence). CDR3 bases: TGTTCCAGCAGCTTTGGGACTAGCGGGGGGGCTCGCGAGACCCAGTACTTC. Translating gives CSSSFGTSGGARETQYF.

The chain combines TRBV7-2 with TRBJ2-7, with D perhaps matching TRBD1 (6 bases). CDR1 SGHTA and CDR2 FQGNSA come from the germline V gene. The length of the CDR3 is 16 residues. Trimming left V 5 bases short and J 2 bases short, with 19 bases between. DNA for the CDR3: TGTGCCAGCAGCCAGGGGTTAGTGGGCTTTACCTACGAGCAGTACTTC. Its protein product is CASSQGLVGFTYEQYF. Together with reference TRBV7-2 and TRBJ2-7, the CDR3 gives the full variable domain: GAGVSQSPSNKVTEKGKDVELRCDPISGHTALYWYRQSLGQGLEFLIYFQGNSAPDKSGLPSDRFSAERTGGSVSTLTIQRTQQEDSAVYLCASSQGLVGFTYEQYFGPGTRLTVT.

The V call is TRBV7-3, the J call TRBJ2-5; 7 bases line up with TRBD2. CDR1 is SGHTA and CDR2 is FQGTGA in the germline V gene. V lost 2 bases, J lost 5 bases, and 2 bases stayed unmatched. The CDR3 consists of 13 residues. The CDR3 reads CASSLYGGETQYF. The CDR3 coding sequence is TGTGCCAGCAGCTTATACGGGGGGGAGACCCAGTACTTC.

This clone was recorded once. The V gene is TRBV30, the J gene TRBJ2-5; D is possibly TRBD2 (6 bases). The V gene lost 3 bases and the J gene lost 1 base, with 9 bases spanning the gap. The CDR3 is made up of 13 amino acids. CDR1 is GTSNPN, CDR2 SVGIG, per germline (reference sequence). In DNA, the CDR3 is TGTGCCTGGAGCCCGACTAGCCAAGAGACCCAGTACTTC. Translation gives CAWSPTSQETQYF.

The V call is TRBV27, the J call TRBJ1-2; D might be TRBD1 (5 bases). V dropped 2 bases and J dropped 4 bases, with 14 bases sitting between them. From germline, CDR1 is MNHEY and CDR2 SMNVEV (reference sequence). This CDR3 is 15 amino acids long. This chain's CDR3 is CASSLKGEGLYGYTF. The CDR3 DNA is TGTGCCAGCAGTTTAAAAGGGGAGGGCCTCTATGGCTACACCTTC.

The J gene is TRBJ1-3, the V gene TRBV7-2, with D possibly being TRBD1 (6 bases). Germline V CDR1 and CDR2: SGHTA, FQGNSA. Trimming stripped 3 bases from V and 4 bases from J, with 16 bases between. This CDR3 is built from 16 residues. The CDR3 bases are TGTGCCAGCAGCTTGGTACAGGGTATATCCGGAAACACCATATATTTT. This codes for CASSLVQGISGNTIYF.

The gene calls are TRBV2 and TRBJ2-5; the match to TRBD2 covers 12 bases. The germline V gene encodes CDR1 SNHLY and CDR2 FYNNEI. This CDR3 comprises 15 residues. The V gene end was trimmed by 4 bases and the J gene end by 3 bases; junction bases not matched to a gene: 3. The CDR3 is CASSGRLAGEETQYF. The DNA for the CDR3 is TGTGCCAGCAGTGGTAGACTAGCGGGGGAAGAGACCCAGTACTTC.

This clone was counted once. The chain recombines TRBV5-1 with TRBJ2-7, with a weak D call TRBD2 (5 bases). With 2 bases removed from V and 3 bases from J, the gap between germline ends came to 9 bases. The CDR3 contains 13 residues. Germline V gives CDR1 SGHRS, CDR2 YFSETQ. Here the CDR3 reads CASSFEGYYEQYF. The CDR3 coding sequence is TGCGCCAGCAGCTTCGAGGGATACTACGAGCAGTACTTC.

The V call is TRBV27, the J call TRBJ1-3, with D uncertain. The V and J ends lost 0 bases and 0 bases respectively, with 12 bases between them. The CDR3 spans 17 residues. Germline V lookup: CDR1 MNHEY, CDR2 SMNVEV (reference sequence). The CDR3 sequence: CASSLSARYLSGNTIYF. Written as DNA, the CDR3 is TGTGCCAGCAGTTTATCGGCCAGGTACCTCTCTGGAAACACCATATATTTT.

This clone turned up a few times. The chain links TRBV18 to TRBJ1-1, with D perhaps matching TRBD1 (6 bases). From germline, CDR1 is KGHSH and CDR2 LQKENI. The CDR3 has 14 amino acids. V was cut by 3 bases and J by 3 bases, with 11 bases left in between. CDR3 DNA: TGTGCCAGCTCACCGAAGGGGGGGGACACTGAAGCTTTCTTT. Translated: CASSPKGGDTEAFF.

The V and J genes are TRBV7-9 and TRBJ1-1; the D is unclear. The germline CDR1 and CDR2 sequences are SEHNR and FQNEAQ (reference sequence). V was pared by 0 bases and J by 0 bases, with 8 bases between. The CDR3 loop spans 15 amino acids. CDR3 sequence: CASSLAGAMNTEAFF. The CDR3 region has the DNA TGTGCCAGCAGCTTAGCCGGAGCCATGAACACTGAAGCTTTCTTT.

The chain is built from TRBV7-9 and TRBJ2-1; TRBD2 agrees at 9 bases. CDR3 size: 19 residues. The germline gives CDR1 SEHNR, CDR2 FQNEAQ (reference sequence). After removal of 2 bases from V and 3 bases from J, the junction contained 14 bases not matched to a gene. In nucleotides, the CDR3 is TGTGCCAGCAGCTTAAAGCACATAGCGGGGGCCAAACTCTACAATGAGCAGTTCTTC. It specifies CASSLKHIAGAKLYNEQFF.

This clone came up once. J is TRBJ2-3 and V is TRBV15; TRBD1 aligns across 8 bases. Germline V gene lookup returns CDR1 LNHNV and CDR2 YYDKDF (reference sequence). V trimming: 0 bases; J trimming: 2 bases; junction bases outside the gene matches: 10. The CDR3 loop spans 18 amino acids. CDR3 in DNA: TGTGCCACCAGCAGAGAAAAGGGACAGGAGACCCTCACAGATACGCAGTATTTT. The encoded protein is CATSREKGQETLTDTQYF.

Comments on this clone: At one boundary the junction diverges from the germline segment, which might be a read error. The chain combines TRBV4-2 with TRBJ2-6, with a possible D match to TRBD1 (5 bases). The CDR3 runs to 17 residues. CDR1 and CDR2 from the germline V gene are LGHNA and YNFKEQ. CDR3 in DNA: TGTGCCAGCAGCCAAGATCTTGGATACTCTGGGGCCAACGGCCTGACTTTC. It is translated as CASSQDLGYSGANGLTF.

In its sample, this clone was seen a few times. DNA of the CDR3: TGCGCCAGCAGCCAAGACCCCGCGGGACGGAGATATGGCTACACCTTC. This codes for CASSQDPAGRRYGYTF. The chain employs TRBV4-1 and TRBJ1-2, with D perhaps TRBD1 (5 bases). Germline V gives CDR1 MGHRA, CDR2 YSYEKL. There are 16 residues in the CDR3. The V gene lost 0 bases and the J gene lost 5 bases, with 16 bases spanning the gap.

The J gene is TRBJ1-6, the V gene TRBV6-1; 7 bases line up with TRBD1. This CDR3 region has 15 residues. Germline assignment: CDR1 MNHNS and CDR2 SASEGT. With V trimmed by 4 bases and J by 4 bases, 4 bases remained unmatched. The CDR3: CASSVDRAYNSPLHF. The CDR3 coding sequence is TGTGCCAGCAGTGTCGACAGGGCTTATAATTCACCCCTCCACTTT.

V and J are TRBV7-9 and TRBJ1-2, with D perhaps TRBD1 (6 bases). CDR1 SEHNR and CDR2 FQNEAQ come from the germline V gene (reference sequence). The CDR3 contains 14 residues. The V end lost 5 bases, the J end lost 1 base, and 11 bases lay between the germline ends. Here the CDR3 reads CASSPGQINYGYTF. The CDR3 DNA sequence: TGTGCCAGCAGCCCTGGACAGATTAACTATGGCTACACCTTC.